This TCR beta chain was observed in a study of Graves' ophthalmopathy and Graves' hyperthyroidism. This clonotype has a count of ten or more. Its antigen is unidentified. Orbital computed tomography, thyroid ultrasound, TRAb, serum thyroxine and clinical symptoms formed the basis of diagnosis. PBMCs were obtained from roughly 9.9 ml of fresh peripheral blood. Beta-chain TCR CDR3 regions were amplified from RNA transcripts. Scientists carried out first-round RT-PCR using HTBI primers and then a second-round multiplex PCR. TCRdb independently ran MiXCR on the multiplex PCR reads; one entry per CDR3 protein. The table lists about 700,000 distinct CDR3 sequences, roughly two fifths of them singletons. General study results and limits: Most expanded thyroid clonotypes above 0.001 frequency also appeared in blood. The model predicted progression of ophthalmopathy with a sensitivity of about 70%, and its specificity was about 76%.

This TCR was sampled from an adult man with Graves' ophthalmopathy. Material for sequencing was peripheral blood.

Here the CDR3 DNA reads TGTGCCAGCAGCCTCAGGACAGGGCTATCCGAGCAGTACTTC. It encodes CASSLRTGLSEQYF. The chain recombines TRBV7-9 with TRBJ2-7; 8 bases are a match to TRBD1. The germline V gene encodes CDR1 SEHNR and CDR2 FQNEAQ (reference sequence). The CDR3 contains 14 residues. The junction had 9 bases not matched to a gene; V was cut back by 5 bases and J by 6 bases.